This record concerns one TCR beta chain sequence. Germline V gene lookup returns CDR1 SGHTA and CDR2 FQGTGA. V was clipped by 2 bases and J by 2 bases; unmatched bases: 3. The CDR3 is 15 residues long. In the PCR, 60 Vbeta and 13 Jbeta primers were used. Repertoires were generated with immunoSEQ multiplex PCR, while TCRdb's copy carries only in-frame clones and drops some. The sample includes under 200,000 clones, about 65% of them seen just once. This sample was taken from a study of cytomegalovirus exposure and HLA in healthy donors. The chain employs TRBV7-3 and TRBJ2-7, with 10 bases fitting TRBD2. The sequenced sample was PBMCs. The clonotype originates from a woman aged 18-29 years in good health and CMV-seropositive. The CDR3 protein is CASSLLSGGTYEQYF. CDR3 in DNA: TGTGCCAGCAGCTTACTTAGCGGGGGGACCTACGAGCAGTACTTC.